This T cell receptor beta chain appears in the sequencing data of a study of blood T cell repertoires in COVID-19. V was trimmed by 7 bases and J by 3 bases, leaving 17 bases between them. Germline CDR1 is MDHEN and CDR2 is SYDVKM. This CDR3 has 15 residues. Some clones are missing from TCRdb's copy, which holds only in-frame ones; the method was immunoSEQ multiplex PCR. Of over 150,000 clones listed, 86% are singletons. The table lists this clone with a count of one. Input material: peripheral blood. The receptor was derived from a man aged 45-60 years with active or convalescent COVID-19. The chain uses TRBV28 and TRBJ2-3, with D maybe TRBD1 (8 bases). CDR3 in amino acids: CASIQQGGGTDTQYF. The CDR3 DNA reads TGTGCCAGCATTCAACAGGGGGGAGGGACAGATACGCAGTATTTT.